This entry lists 20 T cell receptor beta chains sequenced from one sample in a study of blood T cell repertoires in COVID-19. Libraries were prepared by immunoSEQ multiplex PCR; TCRdb keeps only in-frame clonotypes and omits some of them. The sample has approximately 300,000 clones, 87% seen once. Specimen: PBMCs or T cells enriched from blood (not recorded which). These receptor sequences come from a woman in her thirties who had recovered from COVID-19.

J is TRBJ1-5 and V is TRBV23-1; 7 bases map to TRBD1. TRBV23-1 falls under the ORF class, with uncertain function. Trimming removed 4 bases from V and 0 bases from J; junction bases left unmatched: 6. The CDR3 has 16 amino acids. CDR3 protein: CASSRRGGNSNQPQHF. CDR3 DNA sequence: TGCGCCAGCAGTCGTCGAGGGGGCAATAGCAATCAGCCCCAGCATTTT.

V gene TRBV28 combines with J gene TRBJ2-1, with 9 bases aligning to TRBD2. CDR1 is MDHEN, CDR2 SYDVKM, per germline. Germline trimming cut 10 bases from V and 5 bases from J; bases unmatched to any gene: 9. This CDR3 has 14 residues. CDR3 region: CAIEAQRGDNEQFF. CDR3 DNA: TGTGCCATCGAGGCCCAGCGGGGGGACAATGAGCAGTTCTTC.

V usage is TRBV2 and J usage is TRBJ1-2, with 7 bases that match TRBD1. J was trimmed by 8 bases and V by 5 bases; bases with no gene match: 8. This CDR3 is built from 13 residues. The V gene's germline CDR1 is SNHLY and CDR2 FYNNEI. The CDR3 protein is CASSRDRDEGYTF. For the CDR3, the DNA is TGTGCCAGCAGTAGAGACAGGGATGAAGGCTACACCTTC.

The genes are TRBV25-1 and TRBJ1-4; 8 positions agree with TRBD1. The CDR3 has 13 residues. V was pared by 5 bases and J by 6 bases, with 2 bases of the junction left unmatched. Germline CDR1 and CDR2: MGHDK and SYGVNS. CDR3 sequence (DNA): TGTGCCAGCAGTACGGACAGGGATGAAAAACTGTTTTTT. Amino acid sequence: CASSTDRDEKLFF.

The V gene is TRBV5-5, the J gene TRBJ1-2; 9 bases fit TRBD1. This CDR3 has 15 residues. V gave up 4 bases and J gave up 4 bases; unmatched junction bases: 8. Looked up from germline, CDR1 is SGHKS and CDR2 is YYEKEE (reference sequence). Here the CDR3 reads CASSPDRGPIYGYTF. The CDR3, as DNA: TGTGCCAGCAGCCCGGACAGGGGACCAATCTATGGCTACACCTTC.

J is TRBJ2-5 and V is TRBV4-3, with 11 bases lining up with TRBD2. The CDR3 consists of 19 residues. CDR1 LGHNA and CDR2 YSLEER come from the germline V gene. The V segment lost 0 bases and the J segment 5 bases; nucleotides outside the gene matches: 14. The CDR3 nucleotides are TGCGCCAGCAGCCAAGATGTACTAGCGGGGGCCCATGCCAGGGAGACCCAGTACTTC. It translates to CASSQDVLAGAHARETQYF.

The V call is TRBV27, the J call TRBJ1-5; unclear D gene. The CDR3 loop spans 15 amino acids. Trimming left V 3 bases short and J 3 bases short, with 12 bases between. Germline V gene lookup returns CDR1 MNHEY and CDR2 SMNVEV (reference sequence). The CDR3, as DNA: TGTGCCAGCAGTTTCTGGGCCAATATCAATCAGCCCCAGCATTTT. Protein product: CASSFWANINQPQHF.

This chain links TRBV3-1 (or the pseudogene TRBV3-2) with TRBJ1-2; D is unresolved. CDR1 and CDR2 (germline): LGHDT, YNNKEL (reference sequence). The CDR3 is 13 residues long. V lost 4 bases to trimming and J lost 8 bases, with 14 bases between them. The CDR3: CASSLGPRRGYTF. In DNA, the CDR3 is TGTGCCAGCAGCCTAGGCCCGAGGCGGGGCTACACCTTC.

The CDR3 is CAWSVDVAAQETQYF. CDR3 DNA sequence: TGTGCCTGGAGTGTAGACGTAGCGGCCCAAGAGACCCAGTACTTC. The V and J genes are TRBV30 and TRBJ2-5; the D gene is possibly TRBD2 (6 bases). Trimming pared 0 bases from V and 1 base from J, leaving 12 bases between. This CDR3 has 15 amino acids. Germline assignment: CDR1 GTSNPN and CDR2 SVGIG (reference sequence).

This sequence joins TRBV19 and TRBJ1-2; D is undetermined. CDR3 size: 12 residues. V gave up 4 bases and J gave up 2 bases, with 5 bases separating them. In germline, CDR1 is LNHDA, CDR2 SQIVND (reference sequence). In DNA, the CDR3 is TGTGCCAGTAGTAGGCTGAACTATGGCTACACCTTC. Its translation: CASSRLNYGYTF.

The chain combines TRBV5-4 with TRBJ2-7; 10 nucleotides match TRBD1. The CDR3 has 14 residues. Germline loops: CDR1 SGHNT, CDR2 YYREEE (reference sequence). Germline trimming cut 4 bases from V and 5 bases from J; bases unmatched to any gene: 6. In DNA, the CDR3 is TGTGCCAGCAGCGTGCCGGGACAGGGGAACGAGCAGTACTTC. Translated: CASSVPGQGNEQYF.

The rearrangement joins TRBV10-1 to TRBJ1-1, with 12 positions matching TRBD1. Germline lookup yields CDR1 WNHNN and CDR2 SYGVQD (reference sequence). The CDR3 consists of 16 residues. J gave up 1 base and V 2 bases, and 2 bases lay outside the gene matches. In nucleotides, the CDR3 is TGCGCCAGCAGTGAGCCGGGACAGGGGGCGAACACTGAAGCTTTCTTT. Translated: CASSEPGQGANTEAFF.

This rearrangement joins TRBV5-1 to TRBJ1-2; 7 nucleotides agree with TRBD1. J gave up 6 bases and V 2 bases, and 4 bases lay outside the gene matches. CDR3 length: 13 amino acids. Germline assignment: CDR1 SGHRS and CDR2 YFSETQ. CDR3 protein: CASSFGTANGYTF. The CDR3 DNA sequence: TGCGCCAGCAGCTTCGGGACAGCCAATGGCTACACCTTC.

This clone was found once. The rearrangement links TRBV10-1 to TRBJ1-6; the D is unclear. Germline values: CDR1 WNHNN, CDR2 SYGVQD (reference sequence). The CDR3 extends over 15 amino acids. Trimming stripped 3 bases from V and 0 bases from J, with 6 bases between. This chain's CDR3 is CASSDRSSYNSPLHF. The DNA of the CDR3 is TGCGCCAGCAGTGACCGGAGCTCCTATAATTCACCCCTCCACTTT.

This clone has a handful of counts. The V gene is TRBV19, the J gene TRBJ1-2; TRBD1 is a possible D gene (5 bases). V was cut by 9 bases and J by 6 bases, with 14 bases left in between. This CDR3 has 12 residues. The germline V gene has CDR1 LNHDA and CDR2 SQIVND (reference sequence). CDR3 region: CASNSGGNGYTF. CDR3 bases: TGTGCCAGCAACTCGGGGGGGAATGGCTACACCTTC.

This clone was counted only a few times. This sequence joins TRBV10-3 and TRBJ1-6; D is undetermined. The V gene's germline CDR1 is ENHRY and CDR2 SYGVKD. V lost 3 bases, J lost 7 bases, and 10 bases lay in between. CDR3 length: 14 amino acids. CDR3 bases: TGTGCCATCAGTGAAGTGTTCGAGAATTCACCCCTCCACTTT. As protein: CAISEVFENSPLHF.

The gene calls are TRBV6-4 and TRBJ1-2; D is perhaps TRBD1 (5 bases). Germline assignment: CDR1 MRHNA and CDR2 SNTAGT. The CDR3 sequence is 14 residues long. V lost 4 bases to trimming and J lost 5 bases, with 14 bases between them. The CDR3 loop is CASSGLPGGYGYTF. Here the CDR3 DNA reads TGTGCCAGCAGTGGACTGCCTGGGGGGTATGGCTACACCTTC.

J is TRBJ2-1 and V is TRBV29-1, with 9 nucleotides matching TRBD2. This CDR3 has 16 residues. In germline, CDR1 is SQVTM, CDR2 ANQGSEA. The J segment lost 0 bases and the V segment lost 4 bases, leaving 7 bases of the junction unmatched. The CDR3 region has the DNA TGCAGCGTTGGGGCTAGCGGGGAAAGCTCCTACAATGAGCAGTTCTTC. Encoded protein: CSVGASGESSYNEQFF.

The rearrangement links TRBV5-1 to TRBJ1-1; D gene uncertain. CDR1 and CDR2 from the germline V gene are SGHRS and YFSETQ. Trimming stripped 4 bases from V and 0 bases from J, with 10 bases between. The CDR3 is 14 amino acids. The CDR3 DNA follows: TGCGCCAGCAGCGTTCAACAGATGAACACTGAAGCTTTCTTT. It yields the protein CASSVQQMNTEAFF.

The chain is built from TRBV6-2 or TRBV6-3 and TRBJ2-3, with 7 bases identical to TRBD2. Germline CDR1 and CDR2: MNHEY and SVGEGT. J lost 1 base, V lost 0 bases, and 1 base had no gene match. The CDR3 is made up of 15 amino acids. Written as DNA, the CDR3 is TGTGCCAGCAGTTACTCTGGGGGGGGCACAGATACGCAGTATTTT. Residues: CASSYSGGGTDTQYF.